This T cell receptor (beta chain) is drawn from a study of CD4+ T cells in melanoma. Findings and limits, study-wide: A reported correlation linked neoantigen-specific CD4+ T cells to CD8+, macrophage and B cell function. In melanoma, neoantigen-specific CD4+ T cells reportedly differed in differentiation state.

The table came from immunoSEQ multiplex PCR; TCRdb's copy has only in-frame clones and leaves some out. The sample lists more than 13,000 clones; roughly 66% were seen once. On this clone itself: Its cognate antigen is unknown.

This TCR derives from a human donor with melanoma. The material sequenced was cells from a culture (not recorded whether cultured in vitro).

CDR3 sequence reads: CASSYGEHGYTF. The CDR3 DNA reads TGTGCCAGCAGTTACGGGGAGCATGGCTACACCTTC. The chain employs TRBV6-6 and TRBJ1-2; the D is unclear. This CDR3 has 12 amino acids. CDR1 and CDR2 (germline): MNHNY, SVGAGI (reference sequence). V lost 2 bases and J 6 bases, leaving 7 bases between the germline ends.